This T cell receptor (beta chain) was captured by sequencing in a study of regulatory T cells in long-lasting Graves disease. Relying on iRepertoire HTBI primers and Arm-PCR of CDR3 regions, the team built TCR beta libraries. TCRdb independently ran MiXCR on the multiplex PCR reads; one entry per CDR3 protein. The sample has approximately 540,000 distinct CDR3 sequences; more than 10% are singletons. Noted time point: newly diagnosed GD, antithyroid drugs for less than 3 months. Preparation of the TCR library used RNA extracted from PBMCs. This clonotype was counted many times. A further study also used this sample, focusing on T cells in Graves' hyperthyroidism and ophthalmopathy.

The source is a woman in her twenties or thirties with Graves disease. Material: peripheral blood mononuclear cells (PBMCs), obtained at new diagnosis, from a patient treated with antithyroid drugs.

CDR3: CASSPTVRDTEAFF. As DNA, the CDR3 is TGTGCCAGCTCACCGACGGTTAGGGACACTGAAGCTTTCTTT. This rearrangement joins TRBV18 to TRBJ1-1; D remains unclear. V dropped 3 bases and J dropped 3 bases, with 11 bases sitting between them. This CDR3 has 14 residues. Germline CDR1 and CDR2: KGHSH and LQKENI.